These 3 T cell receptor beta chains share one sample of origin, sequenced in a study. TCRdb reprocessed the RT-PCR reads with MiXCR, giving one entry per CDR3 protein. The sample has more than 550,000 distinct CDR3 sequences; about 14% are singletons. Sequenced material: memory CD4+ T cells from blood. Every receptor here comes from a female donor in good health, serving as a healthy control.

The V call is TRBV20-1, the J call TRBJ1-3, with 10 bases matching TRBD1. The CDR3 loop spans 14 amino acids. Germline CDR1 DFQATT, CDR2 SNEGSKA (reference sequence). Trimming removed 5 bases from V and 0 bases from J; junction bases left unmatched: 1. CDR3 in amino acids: CSAWTGGSGNTIYF. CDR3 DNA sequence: TGCAGTGCTTGGACAGGGGGCTCTGGAAACACCATATATTTT.

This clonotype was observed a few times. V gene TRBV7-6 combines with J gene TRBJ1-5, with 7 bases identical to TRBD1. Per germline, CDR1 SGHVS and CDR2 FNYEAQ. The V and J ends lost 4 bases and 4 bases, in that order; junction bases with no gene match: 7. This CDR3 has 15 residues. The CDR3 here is CASSSGQLKNQPQHF. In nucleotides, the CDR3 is TGTGCCAGCAGCTCGGGACAGCTAAAAAATCAGCCCCAGCATTTT.

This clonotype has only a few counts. CDR3: CASSLATGNLNSPLHF. The DNA for the CDR3 is TGTGCCAGCAGCTTAGCCACGGGGAACCTGAATTCACCCCTCCACTTT. This chain uses TRBV7-8 with TRBJ1-6, with D uncertain. CDR1 is SGHVS and CDR2 is FQNEAQ in the germline V gene. The CDR3 consists of 16 residues. Trimming removed 0 bases at V and 7 bases at J, with 13 bases between.